The TCR beta chain under discussion was sequenced for a study of type 1 and type 2 diabetes patients (TCRdb year 2016). About the full investigation: Eight or nine type 1 diabetes patients, a few type 2 diabetes patients and about 6 nondiabetic controls, all recruited in China, made up the cohort. In the study, high-throughput sequencing was used to profile TCRbeta repertoires so that type 1 diabetes, type 2 diabetes and nondiabetic individuals could be compared. Similar V gene usage was observed when approximately 18-cycle and approximately 25-cycle amplification were compared, suggesting similar primer efficiencies and random PCR bias. Across the study, CD4+ and CD8+ T cells were positively selected from PBMCs using CD4 or CD8 MicroBeads on MACS columns. The TCRbeta libraries underwent paired-end sequencing on Illumina HiSeq 2000 or MiSeq instruments. A total of approximately 20,000,000 paired-end reads were generated across the whole study. Type 2 diabetes patients were used as a disease comparison group for the type 1 diabetes patients.

What the work shows at the level of the full study, not this receptor alone: Because only a limited number of T2D and control samples were sequenced, some T1D-only HECs might also appear in more T2D or control samples. In both CD4+ and CD8+ T cells, type 2 diabetes repertoires were highly diverse, with diversity significantly greater than that of type 1 diabetes repertoires. The study groups were not matched for age and gender, which could possibly have biased interpretation. Type 2 diabetes patients had few highly-expanded CD4+ clones (median one), and those clones made up a median roughly 3.7% of reads. Highly correlated V and J gene usage patterns were observed for type 2 diabetes and control samples, with an average of about 0.97 between samples.

Sequencing instrument: Illumina MiSeq. Genomic DNA from sorted T cell subsets served as template for TCRbeta CDR3 amplification. The TCRbeta CDR3 region was amplified by multiplex PCR with 30 forward and 13 reverse primers. PCR products were purified with AMPure XP beads, then indices and adaptors were added in a second roughly 23-cycle PCR. Before sequencing, the QIAquick Gel Extraction Kit was used to gel-purify the libraries. The study's own analysis went as follows. FLASH was used to merge paired-end reads, and IgBLAST was used to align the merged reads to IMGT V, D and J germline references. Reads with below 70% alignment identity to germline references were discarded, leaving 9.5 million to 13 million reads study-wide. Following IMGT definitions, CDR3 boundaries, reading frame and productivity were assigned. Highly-expanded clones were defined as clones making up 1% or more of reads, and normalized Shannon entropy was used to measure diversity. Group differences in Shannon entropy were tested with unpaired two-tailed t-tests. TCRdb trimmed the raw reads at Q25, called clones with MiXCR and kept productive beta chains. Identical CDR3 proteins give one entry, which carries the most common genes and DNA. For this entry, the V and J calls and clone size follow TCRdb and not the study's own pipeline. For this sample the table gives more than 250,000 distinct CDR3 sequences, of which roughly 48% were detected only once. The leading ten clones occupy roughly 15% of the sample.

Every diabetic patient fulfilled standard classification criteria for type 1 or type 2 diabetes, and glucose and C-peptide were evaluated using WHO-recommended methods. Exclusion applied to any donor with other autoimmune diseases or infections within the previous four weeks. Ten milliliters of peripheral blood were drawn from each participant. PBMCs were isolated with LymphoPrep density separation. This clonotype was counted ten times or more. Its specific antigen is unknown. The record has no base qualities; no much larger clone is one base away. As encoded in the germline V gene, CDR1 is SNHLY while CDR2 is FYNNEI. At the junction V is shortened by 4 bases and J by 0 bases, with 13 bases in between. The cysteine opens and the phenylalanine closes a CDR3 of 15 amino acids. Here the CDR3 DNA is all that survives: 45 bases in frame from base 1.

This TCR derives from a man aged 18-30 years with type 2 diabetes. Sequenced material: peripheral blood mononuclear cells (PBMCs). The chain is encoded by TRBV2 joined to TRBJ2-7; no confident D gene assignment can be made. The CDR3 region: CASSGRGGSSYEQYF. The nucleotide sequence is TGTGCCAGCAGTGGTCGCGGCGGAAGCTCCTACGAGCAGTACTTC.